Included here is one T cell receptor (beta chain) sequence, with context. The sample comes from a study of blood T cell repertoires in COVID-19. Study summary: Material from acute and convalescent COVID-19 was sourced from the United States, Italy and Spain.

The CDR3 spans 15 residues. Germline lookup yields CDR1 SGHNT and CDR2 YYREEE (reference sequence). Trimming took off 5 bases at V and 13 bases at J, with 22 bases between the two ends. Data came from immunoSEQ multiplex PCR; TCRdb stores just in-frame clones and leaves some out. The profile shows about 200,000 clones, over 75% of them singletons. Sequencing input: peripheral blood. The rearrangement uses TRBV5-4 and TRBJ1-6; tentatively, D is TRBD1 (5 bases). The sequence was collected from a woman over 75 with active or convalescent COVID-19. The CDR3 coding sequence is TGTGCCAGCAGGCTGAGATGCAGGGTGATTAGGCCCCTCCACTTT. Protein: CASRLRCRVIRPLHF.